What follows describes a single T cell receptor (beta chain). This record belongs to a study of blood T cell repertoires in COVID-19. Trimming removed 4 bases at V and 5 bases at J, with 21 bases between. The germline V gene has CDR1 SGHRS and CDR2 YFSETQ. The CDR3 consists of 16 residues. Sequencing used immunoSEQ multiplex PCR; TCRdb keeps in-frame clones, though not all of them. The sample contains approximately 240,000 clones, about 89% of which appear only once. This clonotype was sampled from a woman under 30 who had recovered from COVID-19. The source material was PBMCs or T cells enriched from blood (not recorded which). The V gene is TRBV5-1, the J gene TRBJ1-2; D is perhaps TRBD1 (5 bases). The CDR3 spells CASSLKTATTPYGYTF. In DNA form, the CDR3 reads TGCGCCAGCAGCCTTAAGACAGCTACTACCCCATATGGCTACACCTTC.